These 8 T cell receptor beta chains were sequenced from one sample in a study of CD8 T cells in Susac syndrome. Roughly 0.45 to 1 ug RNA was reverse transcribed with random hexamers. TCRdb reprocessed the immunoSEQ multiplex PCR reads with MiXCR, giving one entry per CDR3 protein. In the table there are approximately 190,000 distinct CDR3 sequences, more than 85% of which are singletons. Sequenced material: CD8+ T cells from PBMCs. The source of these receptors is a human donor with Susac syndrome.

The rearrangement joins TRBV29-1 to TRBJ2-3; D gene unclear. This CDR3 spans 13 amino acids. CDR1 and CDR2 (germline): SQVTM, ANQGSEA. V dropped 0 bases and J dropped 3 bases, with 7 bases sitting between them. This CDR3 reads CSVEEATTDTQYF. CDR3 nucleotide sequence: TGCAGCGTTGAAGAAGCGACAACAGATACGCAGTATTTT.

This rearrangement joins TRBV7-9 to TRBJ1-6; no clear D. The V and J ends lost 5 bases and 5 bases respectively, with 10 bases between them. Germline loops: CDR1 SEHNR, CDR2 FQNEAQ (reference sequence). The CDR3 spans 14 residues. CDR3 loop: CASSRTENNSPLHF. The DNA of the CDR3 is TGTGCCAGCAGCCGAACAGAAAATAATTCACCCCTCCACTTT.

This clonotype was counted once. The chain joins TRBV6-6 to TRBJ1-2, with 8 positions matching TRBD1. The CDR3 spans 13 residues. CDR1 and CDR2 from the germline V gene are MNHNY and SVGAGI (reference sequence). V lost 4 bases, J lost 6 bases, and 4 bases stayed unmatched. DNA of the CDR3: TGTGCCAGCAGTTCGACAGGGGACCATGGCTACACCTTC. Residues: CASSSTGDHGYTF.

The gene calls are TRBV14 and TRBJ2-1, with TRBD2 matching 10 bases. The CDR3 has 17 residues. V lost 2 bases to trimming and J lost 8 bases; unmatched junction nucleotides: 12. From germline, CDR1 is SGHDN and CDR2 FVKESK. The CDR3 DNA is TGTGCCAGCAGCCAACCGACTAGCGGGTACATTTCGGATGAGCAGTTCTTC. This codes for CASSQPTSGYISDEQFF.

The rearrangement links TRBV7-2 to TRBJ2-1, with 9 bases fitting TRBD2. J lost 9 bases, V lost 5 bases, and 11 bases had no gene match. Germline V gene sequence: CDR1 SGHTA, CDR2 FQGNSA. This CDR3 spans 15 amino acids. For the CDR3, the DNA is TGTGCCAGCAGCAGCCCTCAAGCGGGGGGTGGTGAGCAGTTCTTC. This codes for CASSSPQAGGGEQFF.

This rearrangement joins TRBV5-6 to TRBJ1-6; 10 bases are shared with TRBD1. In germline, CDR1 is SGHDT, CDR2 YYEEEE. This CDR3 is built from 14 residues. V lost 2 bases and J lost 9; bases outside the gene matches: 2. CDR3 residues: CASSFGQGGSPLHF. The CDR3 DNA sequence: TGTGCCAGCAGCTTTGGACAGGGGGGTTCACCCCTCCACTTT.

The V call is TRBV28, the J call TRBJ1-5; D is ambiguous. The V end was cut by 5 bases, the J end by 0 bases, with 11 bases between. This CDR3 is built from 15 residues. Germline CDR1 is MDHEN and CDR2 is SYDVKM. The CDR3 nucleotides read TGTGCCAGCAGTAAGTGGACTGATAGCAATCAGCCCCAGCATTTT. Protein product: CASSKWTDSNQPQHF.

This sequence joins TRBV3-1 and TRBJ2-3; unclear D gene. This CDR3 spans 16 amino acids. CDR1 and CDR2 (germline): LGHDT, YNNKEL (reference sequence). Trimming took off 3 bases at V and 1 base at J, with 14 bases between the two ends. In DNA, the CDR3 is TGTGCCAGCAGCCAGGGCTACGACTTTCGCACAGATACGCAGTATTTT. Translated: CASSQGYDFRTDTQYF.